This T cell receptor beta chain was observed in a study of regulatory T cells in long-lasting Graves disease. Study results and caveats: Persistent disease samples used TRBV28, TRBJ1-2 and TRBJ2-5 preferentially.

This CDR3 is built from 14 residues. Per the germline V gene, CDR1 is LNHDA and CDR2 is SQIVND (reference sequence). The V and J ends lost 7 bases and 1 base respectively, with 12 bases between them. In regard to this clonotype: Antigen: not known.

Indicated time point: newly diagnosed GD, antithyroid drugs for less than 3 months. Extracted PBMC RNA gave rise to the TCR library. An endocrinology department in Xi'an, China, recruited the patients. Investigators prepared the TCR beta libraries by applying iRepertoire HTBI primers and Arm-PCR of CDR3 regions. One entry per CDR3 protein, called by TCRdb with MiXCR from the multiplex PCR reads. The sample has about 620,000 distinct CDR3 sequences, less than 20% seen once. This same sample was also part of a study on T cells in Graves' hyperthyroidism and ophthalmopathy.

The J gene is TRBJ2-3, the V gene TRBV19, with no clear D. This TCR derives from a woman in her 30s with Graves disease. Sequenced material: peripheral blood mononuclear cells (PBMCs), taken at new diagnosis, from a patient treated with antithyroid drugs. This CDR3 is CASIPQWGTDTQYF. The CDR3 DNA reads TGTGCCAGTATTCCACAATGGGGCACAGATACGCAGTATTTT.